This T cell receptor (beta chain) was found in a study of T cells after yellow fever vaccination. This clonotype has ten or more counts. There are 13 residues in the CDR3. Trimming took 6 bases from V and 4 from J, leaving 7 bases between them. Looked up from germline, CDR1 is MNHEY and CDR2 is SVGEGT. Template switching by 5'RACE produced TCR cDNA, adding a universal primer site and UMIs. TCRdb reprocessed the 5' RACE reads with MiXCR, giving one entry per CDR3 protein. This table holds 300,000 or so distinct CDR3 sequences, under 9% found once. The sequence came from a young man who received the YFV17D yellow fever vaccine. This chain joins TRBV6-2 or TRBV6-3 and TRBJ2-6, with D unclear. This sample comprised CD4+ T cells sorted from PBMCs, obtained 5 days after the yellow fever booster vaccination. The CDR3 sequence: CASRTAGANVLTF. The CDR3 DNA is TGTGCCAGCAGGACGGCCGGGGCCAACGTCCTGACTTTC.